The rows below give T cell receptor beta chains drawn from one sample of a study of blood T cell repertoires in COVID-19. Data came from immunoSEQ multiplex PCR; TCRdb stores just in-frame clones and leaves some out. The sample includes a few hundred thousand clones, 75% to 90% of them seen just once. Specimen: PBMCs or T cells enriched from blood (not recorded which). The receptor set was obtained from a man younger than 30 who had recovered from COVID-19. The CDR3 runs from the conserved cysteine through the conserved F or W. The D gene is left open where the match is weak. Clone size is shown for a subset of rows, as once, few, many or a class of expanded clone.

TRBJ2-7 TRBV6-1 once TRBD1 TGTGCCAGCAGTGAACGGGACAGACCCTACGAGCAGTACTTC CASSERDRPYEQYF
TRBJ2-1 TRBV3-1/TRBV3-2 - TRBD2 TGTGCCAGCAGCCAAGTTACTAGCGGGAGAAGGGGTGAGCAGTTCTTC CASSQVTSGRRGEQFF
TRBJ2-2 TRBV7-3 - - TGTGCCAGCAGCTTAATGCGAGCGAACACCGGGGAGCTGTTTTTT CASSLMRANTGELFF
TRBJ2-2 TRBV24-1 - - TGTGCCACCAGTGATACCCTCCCGGGGGACAGGAACACCGGGGAGCTGTTTTTT CATSDTLPGDRNTGELFF
TRBJ2-3 TRBV5-1 - TRBD1 TGCGCCAGCAGTTCCGACAGGGCGAGGACAGATACGCAGTATTTT CASSSDRARTDTQYF
TRBJ1-1 TRBV19 - TRBD1 TGTGCCAGTAATATGGGACAGTCGAACACTGAAGCTTTCTTT CASNMGQSNTEAFF
TRBJ2-2 TRBV19 - - TGTGCCAGTAGGGACAGAGCGAACACCGGGGAGCTGTTTTTT CASRDRANTGELFF
TRBJ1-1 TRBV29-1 - - TGCAGCGCTCGGACAGTGAACACTGAAGCTTTCTTT CSARTVNTEAFF
TRBJ1-4 TRBV9 - - TGTGCCAGCAGCGTGGGATTCGGGCGGGTAAAACTGTTTTTT CASSVGFGRVKLFF
TRBJ1-1 TRBV4-1 - TRBD1 TGCGCCAGCAGCCGCGGGGGGACAGGGTCGAACACTGAAGCTTTCTTT CASSRGGTGSNTEAFF
TRBJ1-4 TRBV3-1/TRBV3-2 - - TGTGCCAGCAGCCAAAGGGGGACTAATGAAAAACTGTTTTTT CASSQRGTNEKLFF
TRBJ2-7 TRBV29-1 few - TGCAGCGTTGAATCGGACAAGTCCTACGAGCAGTACTTC CSVESDKSYEQYF
TRBJ1-2 TRBV2 - - TGTGCCAGCGGGCAGATTAACTATGGCTACACCTTC CASGQINYGYTF
TRBJ2-2 TRBV5-6 - TRBD1 TGTGCCAGCAGCTTGGTTAGAGTCGGACAGGCCTCTGGGGAGCTGTTTTTT CASSLVRVGQASGELFF
TRBJ1-6 TRBV2 - - TGTGCCAGCAGTGAATCGACAGCCTATAATTCACCCCTCCACTTT CASSESTAYNSPLHF
TRBJ2-7 TRBV7-9 - TRBD1 TGTGCCAGCAGTTATGGACAGGCCGGCTACGAGCAGTACTTC CASSYGQAGYEQYF
TRBJ1-1 TRBV19 - - TGTGCCAGTAGTATAACCCAAGCCGCGAACACTGAAGCTTTCTTT CASSITQAANTEAFF
TRBJ1-4 TRBV19 - - TGTGCCAGTAGTATCCCAGGGTTGAATGAAAAACTGTTTTTT CASSIPGLNEKLFF
TRBJ1-4 TRBV4-1 - - TGCGCCAGCAGCCAAGAGGGGGGGGCGCGGGGTGAAAAACTGTTTTTT CASSQEGGARGEKLFF
TRBJ1-5 TRBV19 - TRBD1 TGTGCCAGTAGTAGGGGGGGACAGGGAGGCAATCAGCCCCAGCATTTT CASSRGGQGGNQPQHF
TRBJ2-3 TRBV7-2 - - TGTATTTACGGACACCCAAGCACAGATACGCAGTATTTT CIYGHPSTDTQYF
TRBJ2-7 TRBV6-2/TRBV6-3 - - TGTGCCAGCAGCCCCATAGCCTACGAGCAGTACTTC CASSPIAYEQYF
TRBJ2-5 TRBV5-4 - - TGTGCCAGCAGCTCGGAGTTAGGCGGCGGCGAGACCCAGTACTTC CASSSELGGGETQYF
TRBJ1-5 TRBV19 few - TGTGCCAGTAGTATAGTCCCGGGTTATAGCAATCAGCCCCAGCATTTT CASSIVPGYSNQPQHF
TRBJ1-2 TRBV29-1 once TRBD1 TGCAGCGTGGGGGGACAGGGCTATGGCTACACCTTC CSVGGQGYGYTF
TRBJ2-7 TRBV3-1/TRBV3-2 - - TGTGCCAGCAGCCAGTCGACGGCAGGGCTTTCCTACGAGCAGTACTTC CASSQSTAGLSYEQYF
TRBJ1-6 TRBV14 - TRBD1 TGTGCCAGCAGCCAAGGGACAGGGCTATCTAATTCACCCCTCCACTTT CASSQGTGLSNSPLHF
TRBJ2-5 TRBV10-3 - - TGTGCCAGCGGGCTATCACCCCGGGGGGAGACCCAGTACTTC CASGLSPRGETQYF
TRBJ2-7 TRBV3-1/TRBV3-2 - TRBD1 TGTGCCAGCAGCCAATATAGAGGGACAGGGTTGAGAGAGCAGTACTTC CASSQYRGTGLREQYF
TRBJ1-5 TRBV19 - - TGTGCCAGTAGTAGGGAGGGGAGCAATCAGCCCCAGCATTTT CASSREGSNQPQHF
TRBJ1-2 TRBV5-6 - - TGTGCCAGCAGCTTTGGTCAGGCGGGCGGCTACACCTTC CASSFGQAGGYTF
TRBJ1-2 TRBV10-2 - - TGCGCCAGCAGTGAGTTCGGGGGAAGAGGCTACACCTTC CASSEFGGRGYTF
TRBJ2-2 TRBV19 - TRBD2 TGTGCCAGTAGTATGGGACTAGCGGGAGGGTTTAACACCGGGGAGCTGTTTTTT CASSMGLAGGFNTGELFF
TRBJ1-4 TRBV9 - TRBD1 TGTGCCAGCAGCGCACAGGGGAGAGGGGAAAAACTGTTTTTT CASSAQGRGEKLFF
TRBJ1-1 TRBV28 - - TGTGCCAGCAGCCCCCATGGAGGAAGGGCTTTCTTT CASSPHGGRAFF
TRBJ2-2 TRBV27 - - TGTGCCAGCTTCGCGTCGGCAGGTACGACCGGGGAGCTGTTTTTT CASFASAGTTGELFF
TRBJ1-1 TRBV5-4 - - TGTGCCAGCAGCCCCACCGGGGGGGCCGCGAATTTCTTT CASSPTGGAANFF
TRBJ2-7 TRBV14 - - TGTGCCAGCAGCCCTGCCAGCGTCGGTGCCTACGAGCAGTACTTC CASSPASVGAYEQYF
TRBJ2-7 TRBV6-5 - - TGTGCCACCAGATCATACCATAAAGAGACCTACGAGCAGTACTTC CATRSYHKETYEQYF
TRBJ1-1 TRBV11-2 - TRBD1 TGTGCCAGCAGCTTAGGAGGGGGACAGGGAAAGGTAGAGGCTTTCTTT CASSLGGGQGKVEAFF
TRBJ1-6 TRBV5-1 - TRBD1 TGCGCCAGCAGCCTCGGACAGGATAATTCACCCCTCCACTTT CASSLGQDNSPLHF
TRBJ2-4 TRBV4-1 - TRBD1 TGCGCCAGCAGCCAAGTTCTCCTTCTACAGGGGACCAAAAACATTCAGTACTTC CASSQVLLLQGTKNIQYF
TRBJ2-7 TRBV5-6 - - TGTGCCAGCAGCTTGGAACTCCACTACGAGCAGTACTTC CASSLELHYEQYF
TRBJ2-5 TRBV7-7 - - TGTGCCAGCAGCTTAGTGGGGGGAGAGACCCAGTACTTC CASSLVGGETQYF
TRBJ1-5 TRBV2 - - TGTGCCAGCAGTCCCCAGGGTCCGTGGGAGCCCCAGCATTTT CASSPQGPWEPQHF
TRBJ2-7 TRBV9 - - TGTGCCAGCAGCGTACGTGACAGACCCTACGAGCAGTACTTC CASSVRDRPYEQYF
TRBJ2-5 TRBV5-1 - TRBD2 TGCGCCAGCAGTCGGACTAGCGGGGGCCAAGAGACCCAGTACTTC CASSRTSGGQETQYF
TRBJ2-5 TRBV7-2 - TRBD2 TGTGCCAGCAGCTCCGTGACTAGCGCAGAGACCCAGTACTTC CASSSVTSAETQYF
TRBJ1-5 TRBV5-1 - TRBD1 TGCGCCAGCAGCCCAGGACAGGGAATACAGCCCCAGCATTTT CASSPGQGIQPQHF
TRBJ1-6 TRBV30 - - TGTGCCTGGCATCTCGGGCAGGGTGTAGGCTCACCCCTCCACTTT CAWHLGQGVGSPLHF
TRBJ1-2 TRBV30 - TRBD1 TGTGCCTGGACTTGTACCCCTAATGAAGGACAGGGGGCAGGGTATGGCTACACCTTC CAWTCTPNEGQGAGYGYTF
TRBJ2-5 TRBV7-9 - - TGTGCCAGCAGCATATCGGCTAGCTTTGTCTCCCAAGAGACCCAGTACTTC CASSISASFVSQETQYF
TRBJ2-2 TRBV4-1 once - TGCGCCAGCAGCCCCAGACAGTTAGGCACCGGGGAGCTGTTTTTT CASSPRQLGTGELFF
TRBJ2-5 TRBV7-9 - - TGTGCCAGCAGCTTCAGGACAGCGGTGAAACAAGAGACCCAGTACTTC CASSFRTAVKQETQYF
TRBJ1-5 TRBV15 - - TGTGCCACCAGCAGAGAGGGCAGAAATCAGCCCCAGCATTTT CATSREGRNQPQHF
TRBJ1-2 TRBV5-1 - - TGCGCCAGCGGGGAGGGCTATGGCTACACCTTC CASGEGYGYTF
TRBJ2-2 TRBV5-6 - TRBD2 TGTGCCAGCAGGCCGTGGGAGGGCACCGGGGAGCTGTTTTTT CASRPWEGTGELFF
TRBJ1-3 TRBV28 - - TGTGCCAGCAGTTTTACGGGGGGTGACACCATATATTTT CASSFTGGDTIYF
TRBJ1-5 TRBV7-2 - TRBD1 TGTGCCAGCAGCTTAGGACAGGGGGGTCAGCCCCAGCATTTT CASSLGQGGQPQHF
TRBJ1-5 TRBV29-1 - - TGCAGCGTCCTGGGCCCGCCCCAGCATTTT CSVLGPPQHF